The subject of this entry is one T cell receptor (beta chain). The antigen remains undetermined. Researchers ran the PCR with 60 Vbeta and 13 Jbeta primers. The method was immunoSEQ multiplex PCR; TCRdb's version includes in-frame clones alone and lacks a portion of them. The data contain some 170,000 clones, approximately 80% of them singletons. This sample stems from a study of cytomegalovirus exposure and HLA in healthy donors. Study results and limitations: Per a prior analysis, the majority of TCR beta V segments were productive roughly 87% or roughly 30% of the time. As confirmed in vitro, a few CMV-associated chains were specific for CMV antigens.

V was pared by 6 bases and J by 1 base, with 3 bases of the junction left unmatched. The CDR3 is made up of 14 amino acids. CDR1 is PRHDT and CDR2 is FYEKMQ in the germline V gene (reference sequence). Sequenced sample: PBMCs. The rearrangement uses TRBV13 and TRBJ1-5; 7 bases line up with TRBD1. This sequence originates from a woman between 18 and 29 years old in good health and CMV-seropositive. The CDR3 loop is CASSLRGSNQPQHF. In DNA, the CDR3 is TGTGCCAGCAGTCTCAGGGGGAGCAATCAGCCCCAGCATTTT.